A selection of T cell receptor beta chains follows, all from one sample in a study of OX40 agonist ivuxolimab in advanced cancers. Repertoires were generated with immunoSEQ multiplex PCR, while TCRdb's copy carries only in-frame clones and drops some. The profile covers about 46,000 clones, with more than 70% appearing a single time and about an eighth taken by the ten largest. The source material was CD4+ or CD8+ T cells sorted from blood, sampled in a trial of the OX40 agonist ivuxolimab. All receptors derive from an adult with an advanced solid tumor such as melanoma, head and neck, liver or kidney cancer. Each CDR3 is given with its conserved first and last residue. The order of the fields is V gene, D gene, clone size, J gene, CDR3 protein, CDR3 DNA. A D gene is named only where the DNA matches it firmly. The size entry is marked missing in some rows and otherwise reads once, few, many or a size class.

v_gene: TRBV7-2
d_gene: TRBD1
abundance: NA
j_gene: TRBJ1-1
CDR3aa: CASSLFQGVDTEAFF
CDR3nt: TGTGCCAGCAGCTTATTTCAGGGGGTGGACACTGAAGCTTTCTTT

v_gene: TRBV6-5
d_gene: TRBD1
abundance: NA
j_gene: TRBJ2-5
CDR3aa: CASSSDRGRSQTQYF
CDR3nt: TGTGCCAGCAGTTCAGACAGGGGGCGCAGCCAGACCCAGTACTTC

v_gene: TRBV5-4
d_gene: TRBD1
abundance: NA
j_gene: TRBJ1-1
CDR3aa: CASSRRTGGLGGGEAFF
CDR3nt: TGTGCCAGCAGCCGAAGGACAGGGGGCCTAGGTGGTGGTGAAGCTTTCTTT

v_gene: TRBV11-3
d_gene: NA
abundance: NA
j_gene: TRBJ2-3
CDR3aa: CASSPRLETGEDTQYF
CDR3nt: TGTGCCAGCAGCCCCAGACTCGAGACAGGTGAAGATACGCAGTATTTT

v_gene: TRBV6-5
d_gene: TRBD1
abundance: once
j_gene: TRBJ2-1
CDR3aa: CASSYSGTAYNEQFF
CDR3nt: TGTGCCAGCAGTTACTCCGGGACAGCTTACAATGAGCAGTTCTTC

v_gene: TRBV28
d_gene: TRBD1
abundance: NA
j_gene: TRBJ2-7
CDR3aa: CASSLPQGREQYF
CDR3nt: TGTGCCAGCAGTTTGCCACAGGGGCGCGAGCAGTACTTC

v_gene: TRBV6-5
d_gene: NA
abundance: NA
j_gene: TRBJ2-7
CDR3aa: CASSVGQLYEQYF
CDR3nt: TGTGCCAGCAGTGTCGGACAGCTCTACGAGCAGTACTTC

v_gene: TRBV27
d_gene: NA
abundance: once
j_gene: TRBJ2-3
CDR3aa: CASSLKAGSTDTQYF
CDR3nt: TGTGCCAGCAGTTTGAAGGCGGGATCTACAGATACGCAGTATTTT

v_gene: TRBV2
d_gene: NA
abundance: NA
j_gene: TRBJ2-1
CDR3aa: CASSDWAGSEQFF
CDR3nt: TGTGCCAGCAGTGATTGGGCCGGTAGTGAGCAGTTCTTC

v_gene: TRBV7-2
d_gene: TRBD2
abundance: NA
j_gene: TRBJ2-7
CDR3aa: CASSFSRWGGSYEQYF
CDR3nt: TGTGCCAGCAGCTTCTCCCGATGGGGGGGCTCCTACGAGCAGTACTTC

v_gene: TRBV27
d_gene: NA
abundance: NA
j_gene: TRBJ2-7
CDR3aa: CASSFKGWGEQYF
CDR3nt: TGTGCCAGCAGTTTCAAGGGGTGGGGGGAGCAGTACTTC

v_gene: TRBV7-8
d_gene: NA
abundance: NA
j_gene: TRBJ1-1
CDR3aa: CASSKQARGAEAFF
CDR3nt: TGTGCCAGCAGCAAACAGGCTAGAGGGGCTGAAGCTTTCTTT

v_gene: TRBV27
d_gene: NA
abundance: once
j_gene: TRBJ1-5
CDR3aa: CASSLSWGALFFNQPQHF
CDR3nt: TGTGCCAGCAGTTTATCATGGGGGGCGCTCTTCTTCAATCAGCCCCAGCATTTT

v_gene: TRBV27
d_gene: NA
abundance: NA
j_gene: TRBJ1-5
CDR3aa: CASSLSLSNQPQHF
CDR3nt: TGTGCCAGCAGTTTATCGCTTAGCAATCAGCCCCAGCATTTT

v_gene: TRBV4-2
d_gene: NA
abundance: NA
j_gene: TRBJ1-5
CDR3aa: CASSQGGFSNQPQHF
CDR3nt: TGTGCCAGCAGCCAAGGCGGATTTAGCAATCAGCCCCAGCATTTT

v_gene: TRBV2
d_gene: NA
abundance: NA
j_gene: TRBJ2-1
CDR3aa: CASSTQGPSYNEQFF
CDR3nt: TGTGCCAGCAGTACCCAGGGGCCGTCCTACAATGAGCAGTTCTTC

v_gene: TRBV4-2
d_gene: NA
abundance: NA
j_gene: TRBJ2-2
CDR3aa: CASSQDRSSTGELFF
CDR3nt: TGTGCCAGCAGCCAAGACAGAAGTAGCACCGGGGAGCTGTTTTTT

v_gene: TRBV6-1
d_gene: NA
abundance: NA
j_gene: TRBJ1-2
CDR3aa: CASSEPGTNYGYTF
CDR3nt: TGTGCCAGCAGTGAACCCGGGACTAACTATGGCTACACCTTC

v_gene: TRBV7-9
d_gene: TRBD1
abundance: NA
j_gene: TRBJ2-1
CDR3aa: CASSLRTGPQSEQFF
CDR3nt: TGTGCCAGCAGCCTCAGGACAGGGCCCCAGAGTGAGCAGTTCTTC

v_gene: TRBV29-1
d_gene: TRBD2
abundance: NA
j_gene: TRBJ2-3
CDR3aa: CSVVIAGVADTQYF
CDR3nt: TGCAGCGTTGTTATAGCGGGAGTAGCAGATACGCAGTATTTT

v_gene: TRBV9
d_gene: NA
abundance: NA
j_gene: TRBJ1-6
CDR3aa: CASSVEEGPTPASPLHF
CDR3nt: TGTGCCAGCAGCGTAGAGGAAGGACCTACCCCTGCTTCACCCCTCCACTTT

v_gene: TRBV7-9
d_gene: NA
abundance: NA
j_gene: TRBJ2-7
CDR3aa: CASSSRHRDVTYEQYF
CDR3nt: TGTGCCAGCAGCTCGAGACACCGGGACGTCACCTACGAGCAGTACTTC

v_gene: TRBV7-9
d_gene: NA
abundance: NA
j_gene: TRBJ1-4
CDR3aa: CASSSKGEKLFF
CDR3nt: TGTGCCAGCAGTTCTAAGGGTGAAAAACTGTTTTTT

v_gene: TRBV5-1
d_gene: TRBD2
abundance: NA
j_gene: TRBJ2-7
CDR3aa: CASSLGWSGINSYEQYF
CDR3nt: TGCGCCAGCAGCTTGGGTTGGAGCGGGATAAACTCCTACGAGCAGTACTTC

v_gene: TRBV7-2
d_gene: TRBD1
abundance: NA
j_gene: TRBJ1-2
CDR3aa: CASRYRGNYGYTF
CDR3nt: TGTGCCAGCAGATACAGGGGGAACTATGGCTACACCTTC

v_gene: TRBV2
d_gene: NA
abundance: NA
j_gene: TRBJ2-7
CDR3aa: CASSDNAGSSYEQYF
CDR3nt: TGTGCCAGCAGTGATAATGCGGGTAGCTCCTACGAGCAGTACTTC

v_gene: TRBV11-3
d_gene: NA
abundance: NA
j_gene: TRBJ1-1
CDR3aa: CASSLGTAEAFF
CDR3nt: TGTGCCAGCAGCTTAGGGACAGCTGAAGCTTTCTTT

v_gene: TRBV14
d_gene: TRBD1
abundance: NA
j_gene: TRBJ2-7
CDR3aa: CASSPDRFSYEQYF
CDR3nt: TGTGCCAGCAGCCCGGACAGGTTCTCCTACGAGCAGTACTTC

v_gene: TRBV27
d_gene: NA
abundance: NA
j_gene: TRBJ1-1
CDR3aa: CASSITVTTEAFF
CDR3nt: TGTGCCAGCAGCATAACTGTGACCACTGAAGCTTTCTTT

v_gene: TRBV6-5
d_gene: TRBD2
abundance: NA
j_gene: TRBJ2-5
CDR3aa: CASSRDYSYQETQYF
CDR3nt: TGTGCCAGCAGTAGGGACTACTCGTACCAAGAGACCCAGTACTTC

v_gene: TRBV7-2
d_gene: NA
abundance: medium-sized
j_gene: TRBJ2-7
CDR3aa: CASSSGLSYEQYF
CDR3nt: TGTGCCAGCAGTTCAGGTCTCTCCTACGAGCAGTACTTC

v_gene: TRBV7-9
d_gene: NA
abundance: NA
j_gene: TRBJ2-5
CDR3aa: CASSLAQAAGETQYF
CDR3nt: TGTGCCAGCAGCTTAGCACAGGCCGCGGGGGAGACCCAGTACTTC

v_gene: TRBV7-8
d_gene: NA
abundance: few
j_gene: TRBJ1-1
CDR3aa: CASSLVRTPLPPEAFF
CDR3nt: TGTGCCAGCAGCTTAGTGAGGACCCCCCTCCCCCCTGAAGCTTTCTTT

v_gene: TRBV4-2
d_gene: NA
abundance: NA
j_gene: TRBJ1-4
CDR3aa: CASSQGYGEGATNEKLFF
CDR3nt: TGTGCCAGCAGCCAAGGCTATGGAGAAGGGGCAACTAATGAAAAACTGTTTTTT

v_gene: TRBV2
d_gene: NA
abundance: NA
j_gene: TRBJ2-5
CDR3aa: CASSDLRGQETQYF
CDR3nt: TGTGCCAGCAGTGATCTCAGGGGACAAGAGACCCAGTACTTC

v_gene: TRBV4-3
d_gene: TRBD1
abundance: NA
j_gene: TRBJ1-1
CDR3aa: CASSQEPGQANTEAFF
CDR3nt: TGCGCCAGCAGCCAGGAACCGGGACAGGCTAACACTGAAGCTTTCTTT

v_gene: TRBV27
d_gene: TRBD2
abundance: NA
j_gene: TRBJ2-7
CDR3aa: CASSLTGLAGPYEQYF
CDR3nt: TGTGCCAGCAGTTTAACCGGACTAGCGGGACCTTACGAGCAGTACTTC

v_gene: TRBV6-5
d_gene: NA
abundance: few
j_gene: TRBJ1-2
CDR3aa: CASSLATGKDGYTF
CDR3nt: TGTGCCAGCAGTTTAGCCACAGGGAAGGACGGCTACACCTTC

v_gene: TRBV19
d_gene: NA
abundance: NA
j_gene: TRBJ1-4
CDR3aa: CASSHLKGEGLEKLFF
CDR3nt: TGTGCCAGTAGCCACCTTAAAGGGGAGGGGCTTGAAAAACTGTTTTTT

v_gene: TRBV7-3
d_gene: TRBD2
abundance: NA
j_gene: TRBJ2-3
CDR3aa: CASSLTASGGYTDTQYF
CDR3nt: TGTGCCAGCAGCTTAACCGCTAGCGGGGGGTACACAGATACGCAGTATTTT

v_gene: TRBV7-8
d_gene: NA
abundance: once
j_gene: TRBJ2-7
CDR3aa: CASSVPGAPYEQYF
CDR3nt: TGTGCCAGCAGCGTCCCGGGGGCCCCCTACGAGCAGTACTTC

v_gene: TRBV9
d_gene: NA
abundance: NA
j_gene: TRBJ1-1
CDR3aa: CASSLEGEGAEAFF
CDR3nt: TGTGCCAGCAGCCTCGAGGGGGAGGGGGCTGAAGCTTTCTTT

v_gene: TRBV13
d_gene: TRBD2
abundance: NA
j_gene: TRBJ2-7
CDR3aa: CASSSLGTGNSLTSGRASYEQYF
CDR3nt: TGTGCCAGCAGCTCCCTCGGGACAGGGAATTCCCTGACTAGCGGGAGGGCCTCCTACGAGCAGTACTTC

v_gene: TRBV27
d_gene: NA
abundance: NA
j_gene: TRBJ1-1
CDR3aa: CASSSWTTEAFF
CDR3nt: TGTGCCAGCAGTTCATGGACCACTGAAGCTTTCTTT

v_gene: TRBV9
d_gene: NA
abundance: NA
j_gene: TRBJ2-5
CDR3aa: CASSVGETVQETQYF
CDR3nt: TGTGCCAGCAGCGTAGGTGAAACAGTCCAAGAGACCCAGTACTTC